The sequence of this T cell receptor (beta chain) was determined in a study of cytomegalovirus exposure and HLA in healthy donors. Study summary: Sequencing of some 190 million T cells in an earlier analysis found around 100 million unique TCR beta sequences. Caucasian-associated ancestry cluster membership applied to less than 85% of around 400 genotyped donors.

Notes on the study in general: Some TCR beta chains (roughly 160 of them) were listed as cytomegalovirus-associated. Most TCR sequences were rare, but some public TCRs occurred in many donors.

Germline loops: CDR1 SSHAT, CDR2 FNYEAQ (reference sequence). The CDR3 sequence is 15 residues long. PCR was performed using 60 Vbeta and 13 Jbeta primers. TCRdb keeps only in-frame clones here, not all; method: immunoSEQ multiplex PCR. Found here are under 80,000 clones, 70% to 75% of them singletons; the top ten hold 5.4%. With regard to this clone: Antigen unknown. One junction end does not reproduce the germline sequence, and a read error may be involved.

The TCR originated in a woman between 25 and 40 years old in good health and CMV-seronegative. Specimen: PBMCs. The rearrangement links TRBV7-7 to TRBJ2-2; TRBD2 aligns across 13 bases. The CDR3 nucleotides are TGTGCTAGCAGCTTACTAGCGGGAGGGACCGGGGAGCTGTTTTTT. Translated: CASSLLAGGTGELFF.